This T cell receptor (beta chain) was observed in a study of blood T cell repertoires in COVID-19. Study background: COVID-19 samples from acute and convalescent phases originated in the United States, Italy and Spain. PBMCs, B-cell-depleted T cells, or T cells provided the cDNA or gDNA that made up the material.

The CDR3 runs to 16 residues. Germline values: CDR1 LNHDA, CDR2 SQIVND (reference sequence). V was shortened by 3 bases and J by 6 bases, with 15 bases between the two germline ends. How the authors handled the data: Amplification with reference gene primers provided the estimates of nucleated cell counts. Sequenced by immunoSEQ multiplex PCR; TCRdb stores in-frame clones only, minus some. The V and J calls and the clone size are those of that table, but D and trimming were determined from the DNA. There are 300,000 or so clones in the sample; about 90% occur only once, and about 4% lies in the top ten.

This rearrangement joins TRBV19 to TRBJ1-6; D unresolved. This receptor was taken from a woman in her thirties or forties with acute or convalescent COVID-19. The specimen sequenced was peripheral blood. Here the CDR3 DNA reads TGTGCCAGTAGTATTGGTTTAGCTTCGATTAATTCACCCCTCCACTTT. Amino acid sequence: CASSIGLASINSPLHF. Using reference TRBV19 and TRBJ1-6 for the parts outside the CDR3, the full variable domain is DGGITQSPKYLFRKEGQNVTLSCEQNLNHDAMYWYRQDPGQGLRLIYYSQIVNDFQKGDIAEGYSVSREKKESFPLTVTSAQKNPTAFYLCASSIGLASINSPLHFGNGTRLTVT.